The 6 T cell receptor beta chains below all came from one sample that was sequenced in a study of cytomegalovirus exposure and HLA in healthy donors. The PCR ran on 60 Vbeta and 13 Jbeta primers. TCRdb's copy holds only in-frame clones and misses some; the assay was immunoSEQ multiplex PCR. The table records around 100,000 clones, approximately 80% of them present only once. Source material: PBMCs. These receptors all come from a woman aged 18-29 years in good health and CMV-seronegative.

The chain carries TRBV15 and TRBJ2-7, with D perhaps matching TRBD2 (6 bases). CDR3 length: 13 amino acids. Germline-derived CDR1 and CDR2 are LNHNV and YYDKDF (reference sequence). V lost 8 bases and J lost 4, with 15 bases in between. CDR3 sequence: CATRPDGRYEQYF. For the CDR3, the DNA is TGTGCCACCCGACCTGACGGGAGATACGAGCAGTACTTC.

CDR3: CSVDRGQGTPYGYTF. The CDR3 DNA is TGCAGCGTTGATAGAGGACAGGGAACCCCCTATGGCTACACCTTC. The genes are TRBV29-1 and TRBJ1-2; TRBD1 matches 8 bases. Germline V gives CDR1 SQVTM, CDR2 ANQGSEA. Trimming at V came to 3 bases and at J to 4 bases, leaving 10 bases not matched to a gene. The CDR3 loop spans 15 amino acids.

This chain uses TRBV28 with TRBJ2-2, with TRBD1 matching 10 bases. The germline CDR1 and CDR2 sequences are MDHEN and SYDVKM. The V gene end was trimmed by 4 bases and the J gene end by 5 bases; junction bases not matched to a gene: 4. CDR3 length: 15 amino acids. The CDR3 loop is CASSSGQGLTGELFF. Here the CDR3 DNA reads TGTGCCAGCAGTTCGGGACAGGGGTTGACCGGGGAGCTGTTTTTT.

This clone was counted only a few times. This rearrangement joins TRBV7-2 to TRBJ1-1; D possibly corresponds to TRBD1 (6 bases). V was pared by 6 bases and J by 4 bases, with 15 bases between. The germline CDR1 and CDR2 sequences are SGHTA and FQGNSA. The length of the CDR3 is 14 residues. CDR3 nucleotide sequence: TGTGCCAGCAGTCAAACAGGGAGTAGCACTGAAGCTTTCTTT. Encoded protein: CASSQTGSSTEAFF.

CDR3 amino acids: CASSLALAGGTDTQYF. DNA of the CDR3: TGTGCCAGCAGCTTAGCGCTGGCGGGGGGCACAGATACGCAGTATTTT. The rearrangement links TRBV7-2 to TRBJ2-3; 7 nucleotides agree with TRBD2. J was trimmed by 1 base and V by 0 bases; bases with no gene match: 4. This CDR3 is 16 amino acids long. Per the germline V gene, CDR1 is SGHTA and CDR2 is FQGNSA.

This clone was seen a few times. J is TRBJ2-7 and V is TRBV6-6, with D possibly matching TRBD2 (5 bases). CDR3 length equals 13 residues. CDR1 is MNHNY, CDR2 SVGAGI, per germline (reference sequence). V lost 2 bases, J lost 4 bases, and 9 bases lay in between. DNA of the CDR3: TGTGCCAGCAGTTACGCGAGCGGTTACGAGCAGTACTTC. It codes for CASSYASGYEQYF.